These T cell receptor beta chains were read from a single sample in a study of cytomegalovirus exposure and HLA in healthy donors. Only in-frame clones appear in the TCRdb table, and some are missing; sequencing was by immunoSEQ multiplex PCR. This sample has 110,000 or so clones, with 83% found just once. The source material was PBMCs. The source of these receptors is a young man in good health and CMV-seronegative. Each CDR3 is given with its conserved first and last residue. Each record gives: CDR3 protein, CDR3 DNA, J gene, V gene, D gene, clone size. A D gene is named only where the DNA matches it firmly. Only some rows state a clone size, as once, few, many or a class for expanded clones.

CDR3 protein: CASSLRQGSLGEQYF; CDR3 DNA: TGTGCCAGCAGCTTACGACAGGGCTCCCTGGGCGAGCAGTACTTC; J gene: TRBJ2-7; V gene: TRBV7-3; D gene: TRBD1; clone size: once
CDR3 protein: CASSLKRTGPDTQYF; CDR3 DNA: TGTGCCAGCAGCTTGAAAAGGACAGGCCCAGATACGCAGTATTTT; J gene: TRBJ2-3; V gene: TRBV5-6; D gene: TRBD1; clone size: few
CDR3 protein: CASSYSGPNYGYTF; CDR3 DNA: TGTGCCAGCAGTTACTCGGGGCCTAACTATGGCTACACCTTC; J gene: TRBJ1-2; V gene: TRBV6-5; D gene: NA; clone size: NA
CDR3 protein: CASSPGQGLNYGYTF; CDR3 DNA: TGTGCCAGCAGCCCCGGACAGGGTTTAAACTATGGCTACACCTTC; J gene: TRBJ1-2; V gene: TRBV7-2; D gene: TRBD1; clone size: NA
CDR3 protein: CASSVPGQGYEQYF; CDR3 DNA: TGTGCCAGCAGCGTCCCGGGACAGGGCTACGAGCAGTACTTC; J gene: TRBJ2-7; V gene: TRBV5-4; D gene: TRBD1; clone size: NA
CDR3 protein: CASSHELAGGRPYNEQFF; CDR3 DNA: TGTGCCAGCAGCCACGAACTAGCGGGAGGCCGACCATACAATGAGCAGTTCTTC; J gene: TRBJ2-1; V gene: TRBV4-2; D gene: TRBD2; clone size: NA
CDR3 protein: CASSRSGSRETQYF; CDR3 DNA: TGTGCCAGCTCCCGTAGCGGGAGTCGGGAGACCCAGTACTTC; J gene: TRBJ2-5; V gene: TRBV18; D gene: TRBD2; clone size: NA
CDR3 protein: CASSFQGAAGANVLTF; CDR3 DNA: TGCGCCAGCAGCTTCCAGGGGGCAGCGGGGGCCAACGTCCTGACTTTC; J gene: TRBJ2-6; V gene: TRBV5-1; D gene: TRBD1; clone size: NA
CDR3 protein: CASSRIEATSTDTQYF; CDR3 DNA: TGTGCCAGTAGCCGAATTGAGGCGACTAGCACAGATACGCAGTATTTT; J gene: TRBJ2-3; V gene: TRBV19; D gene: NA; clone size: NA
CDR3 protein: CASSLGEGQGIYGYTF; CDR3 DNA: TGTGCCAGCAGCTTAGGAGAAGGACAGGGAATCTATGGCTACACCTTC; J gene: TRBJ1-2; V gene: TRBV11-1; D gene: TRBD1; clone size: NA
CDR3 protein: CASSQDGRGLNQPQHF; CDR3 DNA: TGCGCCAGCAGCCAAGATGGCAGGGGGCTGAATCAGCCCCAGCATTTT; J gene: TRBJ1-5; V gene: TRBV4-3; D gene: TRBD1; clone size: NA
CDR3 protein: CASSWRTSGRQDEQYF; CDR3 DNA: TGTGCCAGCAGCTGGAGGACTAGCGGGAGACAGGACGAGCAGTACTTC; J gene: TRBJ2-7; V gene: TRBV4-2; D gene: TRBD2; clone size: NA
CDR3 protein: CASSPRQGWGYTF; CDR3 DNA: TGTGCCAGCTCTCCTAGACAGGGTTGGGGCTACACCTTC; J gene: TRBJ1-2; V gene: TRBV18; D gene: TRBD1; clone size: NA
CDR3 protein: CASKNPPVEQFF; CDR3 DNA: TGTGCCAGCAAGAACCCCCCGGTGGAGCAGTTCTTC; J gene: TRBJ2-1; V gene: TRBV6-1; D gene: NA; clone size: NA
CDR3 protein: CASSVGLAGGPSDTQYF; CDR3 DNA: TGTGCCAGCAGCGTGGGGCTAGCGGGAGGGCCGTCAGATACGCAGTATTTT; J gene: TRBJ2-3; V gene: TRBV9; D gene: TRBD2; clone size: NA
CDR3 protein: CASSLGQPTDTQYF; CDR3 DNA: TGTGCCAGCAGCTTAGGACAGCCAACAGATACGCAGTATTTT; J gene: TRBJ2-3; V gene: TRBV7-8; D gene: NA; clone size: NA
CDR3 protein: CASSLVTSGSYEQYF; CDR3 DNA: TGTGCCAGCAGCCTAGTGACTAGCGGGAGCTACGAGCAGTACTTC; J gene: TRBJ2-7; V gene: TRBV7-2; D gene: TRBD2; clone size: NA
CDR3 protein: CASSQLSGRDYEQYF; CDR3 DNA: TGTGCCAGCAGTCAACTCAGCGGGAGGGACTACGAGCAGTACTTC; J gene: TRBJ2-7; V gene: TRBV28; D gene: TRBD2; clone size: NA
CDR3 protein: CSSSLGREVTEAFF; CDR3 DNA: TGTTCCAGCAGCTTAGGACGGGAGGTCACTGAAGCTTTCTTT; J gene: TRBJ1-1; V gene: TRBV7-9; D gene: NA; clone size: NA
CDR3 protein: CASSLDSGSYNEQFF; CDR3 DNA: TGCGCCAGCAGCTTGGACAGCGGGAGCTACAATGAGCAGTTCTTC; J gene: TRBJ2-1; V gene: TRBV5-1; D gene: TRBD2; clone size: NA
CDR3 protein: CASSEGAGGLSPLHF; CDR3 DNA: TGTGCCAGCAGTGAAGGGGCAGGGGGTCTTTCACCCCTCCACTTT; J gene: TRBJ1-6; V gene: TRBV6-1; D gene: TRBD1; clone size: few
CDR3 protein: CASSVVHSSGYTF; CDR3 DNA: TGTGCCAGCAGCGTAGTGCACAGCTCTGGCTACACCTTC; J gene: TRBJ1-2; V gene: TRBV9; D gene: NA; clone size: NA
CDR3 protein: CASRGRGAGYTDTQYF; CDR3 DNA: TGCGCCAGCAGGGGGAGAGGAGCGGGATACACAGATACGCAGTATTTT; J gene: TRBJ2-3; V gene: TRBV10-2; D gene: TRBD2; clone size: NA
CDR3 protein: CASSPYSPSYEQYF; CDR3 DNA: TGTGCCAGCAGCCCCTACTCGCCCTCCTACGAGCAGTACTTC; J gene: TRBJ2-7; V gene: TRBV6-5; D gene: NA; clone size: NA